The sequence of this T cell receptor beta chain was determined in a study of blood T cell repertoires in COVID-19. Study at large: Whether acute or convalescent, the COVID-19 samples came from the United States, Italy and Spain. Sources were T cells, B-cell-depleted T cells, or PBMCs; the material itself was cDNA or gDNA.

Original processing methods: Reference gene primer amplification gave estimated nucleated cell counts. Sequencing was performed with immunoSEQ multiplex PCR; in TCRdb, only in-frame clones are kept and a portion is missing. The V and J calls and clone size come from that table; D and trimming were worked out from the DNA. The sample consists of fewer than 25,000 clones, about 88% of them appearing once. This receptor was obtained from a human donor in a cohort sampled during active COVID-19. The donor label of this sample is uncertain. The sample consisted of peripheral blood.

The CDR3, as DNA: TGTGCCAGCAGCTTAGATCCCTACAGGGCCGGAAACACCATATATTTT. This sequence encodes CASSLDPYRAGNTIYF. V gene TRBV11-2 combines with J gene TRBJ1-3; TRBD1 might be the D (6 bases). V lost 0 bases and J lost 4, with 13 bases in between. CDR3 length equals 16 residues. Germline loops: CDR1 SGHAT, CDR2 FQNNGV.